In its sample, the clone carrying this T cell receptor (beta chain) was seen a few times. Its cognate antigen is unknown. A second PCR of 7 to 11 cycles used a sample-barcoded 5' primer and a J-beta primer mix. The template-switch adaptor, which had 12 random nucleotides, put a tag on each cDNA molecule. Each CDR3 protein gets one entry after TCRdb re-called the 5' RACE reads with MiXCR. The data show some 1.8 million distinct CDR3 sequences, roughly two fifths seen once. This sample stems from a study of blood T cells in healthy people across ages. Study-level findings and limits: CMV infection status of these donors was not known. Across the age range, TCR beta diversity per million T cells fell in a roughly linear way.

The individuals who served as donors were healthy Caucasians living in Russia, aged roughly 6 to 95. This CDR3 region has 16 residues. In germline, CDR1 is SGHVS, CDR2 FNYEAQ. V lost 2 bases and J lost 5; bases outside the gene matches: 7. Sequences were obtained from blood. The TCR comes from a human donor in good health. The chain recombines TRBV7-6 with TRBJ1-5; 9 bases map to TRBD1. CDR3 DNA sequence: TGTGCCAGCAGCTTATCTCCGGACAGGGGTTATCAGCCCCAGCATTTT. Its translation is CASSLSPDRGYQPQHF.